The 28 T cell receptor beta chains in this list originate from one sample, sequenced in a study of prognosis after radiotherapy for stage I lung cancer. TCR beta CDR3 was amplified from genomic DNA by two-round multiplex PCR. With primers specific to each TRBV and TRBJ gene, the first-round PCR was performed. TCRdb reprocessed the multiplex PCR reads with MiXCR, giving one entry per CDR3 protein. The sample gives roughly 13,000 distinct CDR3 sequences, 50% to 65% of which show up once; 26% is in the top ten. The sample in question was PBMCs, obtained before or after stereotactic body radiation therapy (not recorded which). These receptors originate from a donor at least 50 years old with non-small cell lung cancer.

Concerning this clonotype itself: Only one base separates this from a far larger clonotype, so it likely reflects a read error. CDR3 DNA: TGTGCCAGCAGCCCCCTGACAGGGCCCTACGAGCAGTACTTC. Translation gives CASSPLTGPYEQYF. The V and J genes are TRBV11-3 and TRBJ2-7, with 7 positions matching TRBD1. This CDR3 spans 14 amino acids. Trimming removed 5 bases from V and 2 bases from J; junction bases left unmatched: 6. Germline V gene data show CDR1 as SGHNT and CDR2 as YENEEA.

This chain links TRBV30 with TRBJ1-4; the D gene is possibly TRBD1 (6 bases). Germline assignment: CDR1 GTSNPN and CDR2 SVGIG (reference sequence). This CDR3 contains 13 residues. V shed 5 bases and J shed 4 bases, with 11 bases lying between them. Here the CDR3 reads CAWQGGFNEKLFF. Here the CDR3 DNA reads TGTGCCTGGCAAGGGGGGTTTAATGAAAAACTGTTTTTT. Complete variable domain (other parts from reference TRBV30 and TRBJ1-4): SQTIHQWPATLVQPVGSPLSLECTVEGTSNPNLYWYRQAAGRGLQLLFYSVGIGQISSEVPQNLSASRPQDRQFILSSKKLLLSDSGFYLCAWQGGFNEKLFFGSGTQLSVL.

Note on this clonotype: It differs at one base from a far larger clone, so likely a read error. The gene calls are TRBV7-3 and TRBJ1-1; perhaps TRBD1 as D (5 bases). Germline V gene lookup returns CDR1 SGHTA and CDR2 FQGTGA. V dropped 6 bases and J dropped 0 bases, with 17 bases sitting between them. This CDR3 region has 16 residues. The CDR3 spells CASSAQGLRMNTEAFF. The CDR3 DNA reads TGTGCCAGCAGTGCTCAGGGATTACGGATGAACACTGAAGCTTTCTTT.

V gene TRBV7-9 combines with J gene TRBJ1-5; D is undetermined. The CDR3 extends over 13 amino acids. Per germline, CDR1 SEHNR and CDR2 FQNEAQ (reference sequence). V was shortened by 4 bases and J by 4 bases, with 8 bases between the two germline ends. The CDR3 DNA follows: TGTGCCAGCAGCTCGCTGGGTAATCAGCCCCAGCATTTT. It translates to CASSSLGNQPQHF.

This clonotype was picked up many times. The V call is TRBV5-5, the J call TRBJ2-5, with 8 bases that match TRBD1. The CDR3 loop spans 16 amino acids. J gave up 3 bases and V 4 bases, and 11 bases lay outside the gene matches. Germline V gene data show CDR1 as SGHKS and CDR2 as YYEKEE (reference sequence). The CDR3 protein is CASSRQGMRNEETQYF. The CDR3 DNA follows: TGTGCCAGCAGCCGACAGGGGATGAGGAACGAAGAGACCCAGTACTTC.

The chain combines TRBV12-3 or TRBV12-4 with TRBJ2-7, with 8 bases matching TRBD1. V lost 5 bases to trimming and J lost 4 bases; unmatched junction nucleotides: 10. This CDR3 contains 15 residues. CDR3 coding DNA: TGTGCCAGCAGTGAATCCGGGACAGGATCTTACGAGCAGTACTTC. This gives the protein CASSESGTGSYEQYF.

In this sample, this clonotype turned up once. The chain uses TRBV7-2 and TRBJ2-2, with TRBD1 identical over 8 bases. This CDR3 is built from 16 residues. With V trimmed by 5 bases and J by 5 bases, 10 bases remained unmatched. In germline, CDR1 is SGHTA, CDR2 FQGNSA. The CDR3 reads CASSPIDRGETGELFF. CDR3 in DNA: TGTGCCAGCAGCCCGATAGACAGGGGAGAGACCGGGGAGCTGTTTTTT.

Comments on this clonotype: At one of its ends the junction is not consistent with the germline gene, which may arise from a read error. The CDR3 DNA sequence: TGTGCCGGCAGCAAAATCTTAGGACGACTTACCGGGGAGCTGTTTTTT. This codes for CAGSKILGRLTGELFF. The chain carries TRBV7-8 and TRBJ2-2; D uncertain. CDR1 SGHVS and CDR2 FQNEAQ come from the germline V gene. CDR3 length: 16 amino acids. Using reference TRBV7-8 and TRBJ2-2 for the parts outside the CDR3, the full variable domain is GAGVSQSPRYKVAKRGQDVALRCDPISGHVSLFWYQQALGQGPEFLTYFQNEAQLDKSGLPSDRFFAERPEGSVSTLKIQRTQQEDSAVYLCAGSKILGRLTGELFFGEGSRLTVL.

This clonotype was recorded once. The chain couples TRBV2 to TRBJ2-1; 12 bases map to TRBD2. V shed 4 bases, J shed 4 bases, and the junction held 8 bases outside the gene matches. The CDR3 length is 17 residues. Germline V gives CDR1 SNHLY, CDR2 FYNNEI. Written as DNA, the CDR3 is TGTGCCAGCAGTGGGAGACTAGCGGGAGTCGGTTACAATGAGCAGTTCTTC. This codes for CASSGRLAGVGYNEQFF.

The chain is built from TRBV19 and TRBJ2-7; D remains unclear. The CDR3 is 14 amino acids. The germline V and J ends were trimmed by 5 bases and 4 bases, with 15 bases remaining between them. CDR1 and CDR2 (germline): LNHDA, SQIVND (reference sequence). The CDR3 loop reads CASSLPGQQYEQYF. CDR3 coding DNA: TGTGCCAGTAGTCTGCCGGGTCAACAGTACGAGCAGTACTTC.

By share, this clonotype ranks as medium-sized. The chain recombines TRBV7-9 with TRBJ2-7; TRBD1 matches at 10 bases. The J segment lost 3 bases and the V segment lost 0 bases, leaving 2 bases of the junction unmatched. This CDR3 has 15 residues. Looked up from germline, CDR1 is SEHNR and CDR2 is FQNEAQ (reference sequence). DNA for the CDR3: TGTGCCAGCAGCTTAGCCGGGACAGGGGACTACGAGCAGTACTTC. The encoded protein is CASSLAGTGDYEQYF.

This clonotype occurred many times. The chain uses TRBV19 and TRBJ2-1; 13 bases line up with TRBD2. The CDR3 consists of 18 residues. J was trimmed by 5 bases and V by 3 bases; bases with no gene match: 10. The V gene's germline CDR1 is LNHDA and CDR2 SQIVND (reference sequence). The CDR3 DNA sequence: TGTGCCAGTAGTATTGGGACTAGCGGGACCCCCCTAGACAATGAGCAGTTCTTC. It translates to CASSIGTSGTPLDNEQFF.

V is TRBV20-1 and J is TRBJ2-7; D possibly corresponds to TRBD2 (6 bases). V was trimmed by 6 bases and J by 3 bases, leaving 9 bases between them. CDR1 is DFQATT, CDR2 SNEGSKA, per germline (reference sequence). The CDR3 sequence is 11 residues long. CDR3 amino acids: CSALDYYEQYF. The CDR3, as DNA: TGCAGTGCCTTGGACTACTACGAGCAGTACTTC.

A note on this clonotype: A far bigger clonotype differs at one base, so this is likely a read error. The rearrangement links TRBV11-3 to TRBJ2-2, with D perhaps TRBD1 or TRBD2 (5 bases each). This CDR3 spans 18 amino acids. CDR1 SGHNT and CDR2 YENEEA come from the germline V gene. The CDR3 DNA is TGTGCCAGCAGTTTAGTGGTGTTTGGGACCGATTTCACCGGGGAGCTGTTTTTT. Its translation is CASSLVVFGTDFTGELFF.

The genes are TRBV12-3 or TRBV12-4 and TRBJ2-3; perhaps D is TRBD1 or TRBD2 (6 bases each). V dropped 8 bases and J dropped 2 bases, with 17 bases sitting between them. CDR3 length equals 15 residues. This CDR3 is CASGSLGGDTDTQYF. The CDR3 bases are TGTGCCAGCGGTTCGCTGGGGGGCGACACAGATACGCAGTATTTT.

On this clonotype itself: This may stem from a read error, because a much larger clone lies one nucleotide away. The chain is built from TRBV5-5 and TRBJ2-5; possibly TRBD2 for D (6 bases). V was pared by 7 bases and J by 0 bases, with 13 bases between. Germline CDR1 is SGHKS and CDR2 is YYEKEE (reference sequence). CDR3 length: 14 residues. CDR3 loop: CASGRRGDQETQYF. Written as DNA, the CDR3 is TGTGCCAGCGGCCGCCGCGGGGACCAAGAGACCCAGTACTTC.

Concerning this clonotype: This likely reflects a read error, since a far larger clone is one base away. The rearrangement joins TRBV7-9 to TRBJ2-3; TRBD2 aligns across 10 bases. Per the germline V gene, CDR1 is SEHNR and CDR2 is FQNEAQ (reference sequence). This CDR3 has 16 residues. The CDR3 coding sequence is TGTGCCAGCAGCGTTCGGACTAGCGGCAGCAAAGATACGCAGTATTTT. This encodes CASSVRTSGSKDTQYF.

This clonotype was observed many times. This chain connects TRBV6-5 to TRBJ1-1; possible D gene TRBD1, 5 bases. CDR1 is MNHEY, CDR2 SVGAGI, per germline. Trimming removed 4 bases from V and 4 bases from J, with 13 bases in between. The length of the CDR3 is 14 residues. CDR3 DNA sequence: TGTGCCAGCAGTTCGACGGGTGGGGGCACTGAAGCTTTCTTT. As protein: CASSSTGGGTEAFF.

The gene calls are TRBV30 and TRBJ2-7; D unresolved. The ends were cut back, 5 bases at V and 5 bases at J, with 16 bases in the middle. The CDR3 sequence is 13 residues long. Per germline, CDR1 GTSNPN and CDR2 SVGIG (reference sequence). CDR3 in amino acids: CAWQLGSNNEQYF. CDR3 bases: TGTGCCTGGCAGTTGGGTTCTAACAACGAGCAGTACTTC.

CDR3 sequence (DNA): TGTGCCAGCAGTGAAAGCAAATTCCAGGATGGCTACACCTTC. Encoded protein: CASSESKFQDGYTF. The chain uses TRBV2 and TRBJ1-2; D remains ambiguous. Germline CDR1 is SNHLY and CDR2 is FYNNEI. V was trimmed by 2 bases and J by 6 bases, leaving 13 bases between them. The CDR3 has 14 residues.

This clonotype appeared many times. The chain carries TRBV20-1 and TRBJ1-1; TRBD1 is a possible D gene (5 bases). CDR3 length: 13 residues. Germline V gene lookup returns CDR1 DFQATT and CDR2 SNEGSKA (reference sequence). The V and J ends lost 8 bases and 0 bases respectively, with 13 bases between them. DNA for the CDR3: TGCAGTCTAGCACCACAGGTGAACACTGAAGCTTTCTTT. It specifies CSLAPQVNTEAFF.

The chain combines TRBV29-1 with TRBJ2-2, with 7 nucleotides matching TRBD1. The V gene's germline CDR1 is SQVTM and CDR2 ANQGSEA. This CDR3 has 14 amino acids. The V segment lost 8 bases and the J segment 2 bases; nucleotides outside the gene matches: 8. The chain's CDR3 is CSSGDRVNTGELFF. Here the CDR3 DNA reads TGCAGCTCCGGAGACAGGGTAAACACCGGGGAGCTGTTTTTT.

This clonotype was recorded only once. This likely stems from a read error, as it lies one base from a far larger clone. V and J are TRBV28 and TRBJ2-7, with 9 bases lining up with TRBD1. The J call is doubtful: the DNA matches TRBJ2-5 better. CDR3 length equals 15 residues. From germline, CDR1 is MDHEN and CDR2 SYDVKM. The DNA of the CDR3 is TGTGCCATCAGCCGCACAGGGGGCCCACGGGAGACCCAGTACTTC. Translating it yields CAISRTGGPRETQYF.

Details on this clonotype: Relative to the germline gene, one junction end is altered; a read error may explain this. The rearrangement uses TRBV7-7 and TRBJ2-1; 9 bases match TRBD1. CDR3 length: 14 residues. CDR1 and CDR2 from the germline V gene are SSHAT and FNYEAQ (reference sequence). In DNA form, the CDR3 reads TGTGCTAGCAGCTTTAGACAGGGGGTCAATGAGCAGTTCTTC. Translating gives CASSFRQGVNEQFF.

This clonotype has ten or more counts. CDR3 residues: CASSLVAGRYNEQFF. DNA of the CDR3: TGTGCCAGCAGCTTAGTAGCGGGACGCTACAATGAGCAGTTCTTC. This chain joins TRBV11-2 and TRBJ2-1; 8 nucleotides line up with TRBD2. Germline V gives CDR1 SGHAT, CDR2 FQNNGV. The trim removed 1 base at V and 3 bases at J, leaving 2 bases unmatched. The CDR3 totals 15 residues.

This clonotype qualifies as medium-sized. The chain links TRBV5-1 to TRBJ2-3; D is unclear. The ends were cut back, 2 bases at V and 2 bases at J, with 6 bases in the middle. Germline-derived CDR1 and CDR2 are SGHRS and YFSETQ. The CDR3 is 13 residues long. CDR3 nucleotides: TGCGCCAGCAGCTTCAGGTCCACAGATACGCAGTATTTT. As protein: CASSFRSTDTQYF.

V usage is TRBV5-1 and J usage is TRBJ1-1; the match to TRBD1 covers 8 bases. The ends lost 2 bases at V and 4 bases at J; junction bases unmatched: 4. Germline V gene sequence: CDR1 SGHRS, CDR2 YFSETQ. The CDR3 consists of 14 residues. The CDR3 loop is CASSFQGAATEAFF. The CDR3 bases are TGCGCCAGCAGCTTCCAGGGGGCGGCCACTGAAGCTTTCTTT.

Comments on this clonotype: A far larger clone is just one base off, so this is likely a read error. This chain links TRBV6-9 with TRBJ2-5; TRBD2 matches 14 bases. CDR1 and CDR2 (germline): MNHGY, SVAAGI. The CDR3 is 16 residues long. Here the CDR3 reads CASSYGTSGSRKTEYF. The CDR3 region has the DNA TGTGCCAGCAGTTACGGGACTAGCGGGAGTAGGAAGACCGAGTACTTC.